This T cell receptor (beta chain) derives from a study of T cell responses to AZD1222 COVID-19 vaccine. Study-wide results and caveats: A rise in Spike-specific TCR breadth and depth followed two AZD1222 doses. CD4 TCRs associated with vaccination spanned spike, dominating at 160-218 and 743-854.

Worth noting for this clone: What it binds is unknown.

Libraries were prepared by immunoSEQ multiplex PCR; TCRdb keeps only in-frame clonotypes and omits some of them. Of roughly 97,000 clones listed, roughly 92% are singletons. The trim removed 6 bases at V and 2 bases at J, leaving 1 base unmatched. The V gene's germline CDR1 is MDHEN and CDR2 SYDVKM. The CDR3 is made up of 13 amino acids. The material sequenced was peripheral blood, taken on day 0 of AZD1222 vaccination. This clonotype was sampled from an adult in good health. This chain links TRBV28 with TRBJ2-7; 10 nucleotides match TRBD1. This CDR3 reads CASRGTGAYEQYF. The DNA of the CDR3 is TGTGCCAGCAGAGGGACAGGGGCCTACGAGCAGTACTTC.